The clone carrying this T cell receptor beta chain appeared a few times. What it binds is unknown. This record comes from a study of beta chain features in type 1 diabetes. Germline lookup yields CDR1 SQVTM and CDR2 ANQGSEA. The V end was cut by 4 bases, the J end by 3 bases, with 9 bases between. This CDR3 is 12 amino acids long. Study-level points and caveats: Significant though moderate, a shortening of TCRB CDR3s appeared in all four CD4+ subsets of Type 1 diabetes patients. The question left open here concerned HLA type influencing TCRB rearrangement. TCRB repertoires of naive, central memory and Treg cells appeared more similar among patients than among healthy donors.

The whole isolated RNA underwent reverse transcription, so sequencing captured expressed TCRB transcripts. Data came from immunoSEQ multiplex PCR; TCRdb stores just in-frame clones and leaves some out. The sample comprises fewer than 300,000 clones, around 20% of which are singletons, and 0.028% rests with the top ten. J is TRBJ1-2 and V is TRBV29-1; no firm D call. The sequence derives from a middle-aged woman with type 1 diabetes. The sequenced sample consisted of naive CD4+ T cells from blood. CDR3 DNA: TGCAGCGTTGGAAAGAGGGACTATGGCTACACCTTC. This codes for CSVGKRDYGYTF.